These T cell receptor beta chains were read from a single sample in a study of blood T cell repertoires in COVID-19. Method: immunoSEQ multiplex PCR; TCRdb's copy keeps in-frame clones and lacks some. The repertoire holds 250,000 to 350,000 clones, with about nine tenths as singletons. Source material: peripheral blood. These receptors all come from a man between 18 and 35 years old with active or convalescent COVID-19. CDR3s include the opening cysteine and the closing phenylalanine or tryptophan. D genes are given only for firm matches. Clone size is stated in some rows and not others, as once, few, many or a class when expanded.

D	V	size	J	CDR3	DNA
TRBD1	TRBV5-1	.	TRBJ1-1	CASSFWPPGQGPEAFF	TGCGCCAGCAGCTTTTGGCCCCCAGGACAGGGCCCTGAAGCTTTCTTT
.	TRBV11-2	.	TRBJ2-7	CASSSSRRVEQYF	TGTGCCAGCAGCTCGTCCCGGAGGGTGGAGCAGTACTTC
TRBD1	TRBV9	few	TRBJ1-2	CASSVVGTGGGYTF	TGTGCCAGCAGCGTAGTTGGGACAGGAGGCGGCTACACCTTC
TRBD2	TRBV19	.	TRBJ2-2	CASSSGGRRTGELFF	TGTGCCAGTAGTTCTGGCGGGAGAAGAACCGGGGAGCTGTTTTTT
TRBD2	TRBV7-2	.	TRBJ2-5	CASFPQGLAGGMYQETQYF	TGTGCCAGCTTTCCCCAGGGACTAGCGGGAGGGATGTACCAAGAGACCCAGTACTTC
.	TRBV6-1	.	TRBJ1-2	CASSEVQGGGYTF	TGTGCCAGCAGTGAAGTGCAGGGCGGAGGCTACACCTTC
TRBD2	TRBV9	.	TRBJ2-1	CASSVASGGAPNEQFF	TGTGCCAGCAGCGTAGCTAGCGGGGGGGCCCCCAATGAGCAGTTCTTC
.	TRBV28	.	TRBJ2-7	CASSFPIWTGGKYEQYF	TGTGCCAGCAGTTTCCCCATTTGGACAGGAGGGAAGTACGAGCAGTACTTC
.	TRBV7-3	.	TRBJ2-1	CASSAVPRGYNEQFF	TGTGCCAGCAGCGCTGTCCCGAGAGGCTACAATGAGCAGTTCTTC
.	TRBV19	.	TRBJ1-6	CASSSSVGSPLHF	TGTGCCAGTAGTTCATCGGTCGGTTCACCCCTCCACTTT
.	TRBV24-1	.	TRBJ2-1	CATSDPTDDEQFF	TGTGCCACCAGTGACCCCACTGATGATGAGCAGTTCTTC
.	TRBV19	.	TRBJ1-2	CASSQQGTYGYTF	TGTGCCAGTAGCCAACAGGGAACCTATGGCTACACCTTC
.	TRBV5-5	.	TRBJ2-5	CASSPRAQETQYF	TGTGCCAGCAGCCCCAGGGCCCAAGAGACCCAGTACTTC
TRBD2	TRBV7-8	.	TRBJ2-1	CASSVPGLAGVNEQFF	TGTGCCAGCAGCGTACCGGGACTAGCGGGGGTAAATGAGCAGTTCTTC
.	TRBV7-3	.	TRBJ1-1	CASSWQGGTEAFF	TGTGCCAGCAGCTGGCAGGGTGGCACTGAAGCTTTCTTT
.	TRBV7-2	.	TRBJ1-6	CASSWSQGLNSPLHF	TGTGCCAGCAGCTGGAGTCAGGGGCTTAATTCACCCCTCCACTTT
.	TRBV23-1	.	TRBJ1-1	CAREEQPGKEKNTEAFF	TGCGCCAGAGAGGAGCAGCCGGGGAAGGAAAAAAATACTGAAGCTTTCTTT
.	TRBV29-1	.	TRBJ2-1	CSVEDLPGGEQFF	TGCAGCGTTGAAGATCTCCCCGGTGGTGAGCAGTTCTTC
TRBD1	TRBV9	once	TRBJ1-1	CASSAFDRDAEAFF	TGTGCCAGCAGCGCATTCGACAGGGACGCTGAAGCTTTCTTT
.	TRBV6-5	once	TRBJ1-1	CASTTDRGATEAFF	TGTGCCAGCACCACTGATCGCGGTGCCACTGAAGCTTTCTTT
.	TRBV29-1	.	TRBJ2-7	CSVADSHEQYF	TGCAGCGTAGCGGACAGTCACGAGCAGTACTTC
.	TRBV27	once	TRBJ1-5	CASSLYAVTNQPQHF	TGTGCCAGCAGTTTATATGCGGTTACCAATCAGCCCCAGCATTTT
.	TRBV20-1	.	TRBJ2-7	CSATEGLEQYF	TGCAGTGCAACCGAGGGCCTCGAGCAGTACTTC
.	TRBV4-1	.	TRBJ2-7	CASSQRETYEQYF	TGCGCCAGCAGCCAACGGGAGACCTACGAGCAGTACTTC
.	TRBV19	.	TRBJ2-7	CASSAPGIPYEQYF	TGTGCCAGTAGTGCCCCAGGGATTCCCTACGAGCAGTACTTC
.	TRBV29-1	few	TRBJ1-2	CSVDSYGYTF	TGCAGCGTTGACAGCTATGGCTACACCTTC
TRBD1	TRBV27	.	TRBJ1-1	CASSPTPGQYTEAFF	TGTGCCAGCAGCCCAACTCCGGGACAGTACACTGAAGCTTTCTTT
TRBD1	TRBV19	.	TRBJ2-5	CASSTRPGQVGGETQYF	TGTGCCAGTAGTACCCGTCCTGGACAGGTCGGTGGGGAGACCCAGTACTTC
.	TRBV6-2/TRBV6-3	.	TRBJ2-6	CASSYSGSFSGANVLTF	TGTGCCAGCAGTTACTCGGGCAGCTTCTCTGGGGCCAACGTCCTGACTTTC